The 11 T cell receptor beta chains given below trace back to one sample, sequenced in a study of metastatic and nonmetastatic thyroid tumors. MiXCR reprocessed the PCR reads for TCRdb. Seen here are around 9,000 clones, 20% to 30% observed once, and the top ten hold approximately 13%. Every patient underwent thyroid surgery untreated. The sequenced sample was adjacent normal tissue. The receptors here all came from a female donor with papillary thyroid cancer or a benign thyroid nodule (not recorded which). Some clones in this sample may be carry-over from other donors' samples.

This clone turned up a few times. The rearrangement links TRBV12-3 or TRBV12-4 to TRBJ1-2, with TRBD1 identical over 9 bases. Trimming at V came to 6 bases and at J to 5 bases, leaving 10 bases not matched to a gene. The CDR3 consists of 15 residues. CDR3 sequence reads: CASSHLPTGGYGYTF. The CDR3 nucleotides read TGTGCCAGCAGCCACCTACCGACAGGGGGGTATGGCTACACCTTC.

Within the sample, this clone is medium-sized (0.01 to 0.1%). Here the CDR3 reads CASSLARLAAWNEQFF. CDR3 DNA sequence: TGTGCCAGCAGTTTAGCCCGACTAGCGGCCTGGAATGAGCAGTTCTTC. The rearrangement joins TRBV28 to TRBJ2-1, with 9 bases lining up with TRBD2. Losses at the gene ends were 2 bases for V and 7 bases for J; bases not matched to a gene: 9. The CDR3 sequence is 16 residues long. Per the germline V gene, CDR1 is MDHEN and CDR2 is SYDVKM.

CDR3 region: CASRATSGLLMELFF. In DNA form, the CDR3 reads TGTGCCAGCAGAGCGACTAGCGGCCTGCTGATGGAGCTGTTTTTT. The V call is TRBV7-9, the J call TRBJ2-2; 9 nucleotides align to TRBD2. V dropped 6 bases and J dropped 10; count of bases not matched to a gene: 12. Looked up from germline, CDR1 is SEHNR and CDR2 is FQNEAQ (reference sequence). The CDR3 totals 15 residues.

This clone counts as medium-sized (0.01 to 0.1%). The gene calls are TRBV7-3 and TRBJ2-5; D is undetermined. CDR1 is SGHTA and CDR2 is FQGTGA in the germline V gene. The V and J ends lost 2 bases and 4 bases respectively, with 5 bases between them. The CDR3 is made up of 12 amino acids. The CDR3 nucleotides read TGTGCCAGCAGCTTATCCGGAGAGACCCAGTACTTC. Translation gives CASSLSGETQYF.

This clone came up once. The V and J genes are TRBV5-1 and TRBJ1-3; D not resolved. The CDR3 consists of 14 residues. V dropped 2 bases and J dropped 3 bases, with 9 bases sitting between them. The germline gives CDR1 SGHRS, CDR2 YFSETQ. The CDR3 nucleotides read TGCGCCAGCAGCTTCACAGTAGGTGGAAACACCATATATTTT. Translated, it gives CASSFTVGGNTIYF.

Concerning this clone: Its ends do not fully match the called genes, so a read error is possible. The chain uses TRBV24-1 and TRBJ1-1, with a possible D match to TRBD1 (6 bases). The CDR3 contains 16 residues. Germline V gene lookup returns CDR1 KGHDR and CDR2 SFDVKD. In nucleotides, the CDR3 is TGTGCCACCAGTGACTCGCGGACAGCCCCGAACACTGAAGCCTTCTTT. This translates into CATSDSRTAPNTEAFF.

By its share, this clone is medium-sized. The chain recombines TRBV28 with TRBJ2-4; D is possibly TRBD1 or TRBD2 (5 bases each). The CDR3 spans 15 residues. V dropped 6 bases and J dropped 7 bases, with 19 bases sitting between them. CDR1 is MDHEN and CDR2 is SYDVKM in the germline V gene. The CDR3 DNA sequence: TGTGCCAGCAGCTCTCTTGATGGGGGAGCGAACATTCAGTACTTC. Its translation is CASSSLDGGANIQYF. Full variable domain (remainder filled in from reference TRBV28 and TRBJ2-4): DVKVTQSSRYLVKRTGEKVFLECVQDMDHENMFWYRQDPGLGLRLIYFSYDVKMKEKGDIPEGYSVSREKKERFSLILESASTNQTSMYLCASSSLDGGANIQYFGAGTRLSVL.

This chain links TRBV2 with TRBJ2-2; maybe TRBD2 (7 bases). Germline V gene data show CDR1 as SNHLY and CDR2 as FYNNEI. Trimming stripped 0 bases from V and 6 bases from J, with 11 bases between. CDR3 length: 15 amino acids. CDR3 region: CASSEAGGRPGELFF. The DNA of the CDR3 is TGTGCCAGCAGTGAAGCGGGGGGGCGCCCCGGGGAGCTGTTTTTT.

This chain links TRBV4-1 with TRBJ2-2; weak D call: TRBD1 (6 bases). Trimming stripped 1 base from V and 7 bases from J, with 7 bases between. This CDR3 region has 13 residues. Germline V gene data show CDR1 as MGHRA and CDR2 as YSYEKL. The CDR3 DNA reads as TGCGCCAGCAGCCAAGCACAGGGCGGGGAGCTGTTTTTT. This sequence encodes CASSQAQGGELFF.

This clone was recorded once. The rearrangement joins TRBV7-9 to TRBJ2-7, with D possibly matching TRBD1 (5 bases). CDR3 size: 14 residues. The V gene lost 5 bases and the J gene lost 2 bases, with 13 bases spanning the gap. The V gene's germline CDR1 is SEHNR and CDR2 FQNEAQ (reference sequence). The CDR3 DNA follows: TGTGCCAGCAGCCAAGGGAACAGGACCTACGAGCAGTACTTC. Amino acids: CASSQGNRTYEQYF.

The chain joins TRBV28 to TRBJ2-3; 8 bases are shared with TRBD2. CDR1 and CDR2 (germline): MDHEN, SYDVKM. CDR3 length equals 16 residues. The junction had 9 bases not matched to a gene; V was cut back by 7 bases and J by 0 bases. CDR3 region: CASTSPIAGSTDTQYF. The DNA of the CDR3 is TGTGCCAGCACTTCTCCAATAGCGGGGAGCACAGATACGCAGTATTTT.